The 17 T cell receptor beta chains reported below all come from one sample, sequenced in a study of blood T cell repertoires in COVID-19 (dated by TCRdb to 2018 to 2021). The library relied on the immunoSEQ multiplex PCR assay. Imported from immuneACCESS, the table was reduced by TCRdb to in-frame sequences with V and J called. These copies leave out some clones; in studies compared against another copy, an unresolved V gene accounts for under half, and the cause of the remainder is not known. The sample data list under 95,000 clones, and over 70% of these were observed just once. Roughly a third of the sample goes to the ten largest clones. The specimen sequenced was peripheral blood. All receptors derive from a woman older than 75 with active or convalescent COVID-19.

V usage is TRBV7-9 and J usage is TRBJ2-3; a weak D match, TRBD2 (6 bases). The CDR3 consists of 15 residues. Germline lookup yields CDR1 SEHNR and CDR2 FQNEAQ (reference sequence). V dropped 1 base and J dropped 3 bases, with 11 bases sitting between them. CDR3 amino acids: CASSLVGEETDTQYF. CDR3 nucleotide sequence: TGTGCCAGCAGCTTAGTGGGGGAGGAGACAGATACGCAGTATTTT.

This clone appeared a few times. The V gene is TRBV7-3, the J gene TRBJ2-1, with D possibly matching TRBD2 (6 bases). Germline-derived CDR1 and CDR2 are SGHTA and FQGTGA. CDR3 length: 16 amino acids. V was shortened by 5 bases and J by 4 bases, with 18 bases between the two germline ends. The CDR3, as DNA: TGTGCCAGCAGCCCCGAGGGCGGGGCGGGATACAATGAGCAGTTCTTC. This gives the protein CASSPEGGAGYNEQFF.

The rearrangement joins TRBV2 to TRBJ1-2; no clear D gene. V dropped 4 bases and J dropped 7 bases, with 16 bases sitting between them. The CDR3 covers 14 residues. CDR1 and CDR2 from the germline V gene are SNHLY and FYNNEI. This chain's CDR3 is CASSVGGTRGGYTF. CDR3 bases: TGTGCCAGCAGTGTAGGCGGCACCCGAGGTGGCTACACCTTC.

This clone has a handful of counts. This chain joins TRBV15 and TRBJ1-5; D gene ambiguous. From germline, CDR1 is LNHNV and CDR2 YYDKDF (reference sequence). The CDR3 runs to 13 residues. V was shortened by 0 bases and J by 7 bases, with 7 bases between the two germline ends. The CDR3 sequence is CATSRDFGQPQHF. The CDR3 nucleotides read TGTGCCACCAGCAGAGATTTCGGGCAGCCCCAGCATTTT.

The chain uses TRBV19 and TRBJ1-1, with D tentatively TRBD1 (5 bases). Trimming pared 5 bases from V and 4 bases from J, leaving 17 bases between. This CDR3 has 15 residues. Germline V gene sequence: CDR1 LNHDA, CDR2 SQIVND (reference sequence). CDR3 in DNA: TGTGCCAGTAGTCCGCGACAGCAAACGGGCACTGAAGCTTTCTTT. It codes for CASSPRQQTGTEAFF.

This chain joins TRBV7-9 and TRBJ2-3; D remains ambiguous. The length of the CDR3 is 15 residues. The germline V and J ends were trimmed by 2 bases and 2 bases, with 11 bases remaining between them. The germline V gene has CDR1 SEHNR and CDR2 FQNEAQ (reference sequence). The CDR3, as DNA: TGTGCCAGCAGCTTATCACCGGAGCCCACAGATACGCAGTATTTT. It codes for CASSLSPEPTDTQYF.

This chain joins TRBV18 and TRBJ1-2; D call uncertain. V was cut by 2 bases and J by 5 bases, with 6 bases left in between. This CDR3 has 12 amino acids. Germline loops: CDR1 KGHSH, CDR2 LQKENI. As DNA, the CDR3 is TGTGCCAGCTCACCAGACACGTATGGCTACACCTTC. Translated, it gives CASSPDTYGYTF.

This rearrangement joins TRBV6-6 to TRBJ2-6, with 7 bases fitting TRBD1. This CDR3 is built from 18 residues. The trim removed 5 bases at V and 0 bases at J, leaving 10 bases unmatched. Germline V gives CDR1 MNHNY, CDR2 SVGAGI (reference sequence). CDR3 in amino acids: CASSHRGQIYSGANVLTF. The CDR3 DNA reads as TGTGCCAGCAGTCACCGGGGACAGATCTACTCTGGGGCCAACGTCCTGACTTTC.

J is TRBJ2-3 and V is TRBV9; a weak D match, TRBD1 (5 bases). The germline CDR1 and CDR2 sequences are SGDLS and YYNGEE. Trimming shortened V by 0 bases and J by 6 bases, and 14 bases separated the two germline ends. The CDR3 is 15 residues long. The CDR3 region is CASSVAGQGLDTQYF. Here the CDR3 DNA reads TGTGCCAGCAGCGTAGCGGGCCAGGGATTGGATACGCAGTATTTT.

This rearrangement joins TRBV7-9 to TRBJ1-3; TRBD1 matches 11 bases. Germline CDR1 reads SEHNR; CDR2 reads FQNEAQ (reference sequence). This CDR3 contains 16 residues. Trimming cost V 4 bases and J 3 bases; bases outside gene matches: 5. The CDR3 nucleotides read TGTGCCAGCAGCTCCGGACAGGGGGCGCTTGGAAACACCATATATTTT. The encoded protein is CASSSGQGALGNTIYF.

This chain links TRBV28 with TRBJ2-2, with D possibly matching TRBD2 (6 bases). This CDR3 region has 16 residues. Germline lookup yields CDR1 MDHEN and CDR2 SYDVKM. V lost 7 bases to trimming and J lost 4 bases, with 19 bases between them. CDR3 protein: CASTPPRGYLTGELFF. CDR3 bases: TGTGCCAGCACACCCCCTCGGGGGTACCTCACCGGGGAGCTGTTTTTT.

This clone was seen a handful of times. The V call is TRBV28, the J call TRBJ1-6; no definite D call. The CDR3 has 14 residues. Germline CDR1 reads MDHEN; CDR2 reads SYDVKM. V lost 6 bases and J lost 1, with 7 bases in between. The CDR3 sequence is CASRQSSYNSPLHF. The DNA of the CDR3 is TGTGCCAGCAGACAGAGTTCCTATAATTCACCCCTCCACTTT.

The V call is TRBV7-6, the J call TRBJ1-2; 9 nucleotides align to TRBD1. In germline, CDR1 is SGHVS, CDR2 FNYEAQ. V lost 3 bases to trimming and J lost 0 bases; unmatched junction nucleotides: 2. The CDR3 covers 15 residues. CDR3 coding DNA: TGTGCCAGCAGCTTTGGGACAGGGACTAACTATGGCTACACCTTC. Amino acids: CASSFGTGTNYGYTF.

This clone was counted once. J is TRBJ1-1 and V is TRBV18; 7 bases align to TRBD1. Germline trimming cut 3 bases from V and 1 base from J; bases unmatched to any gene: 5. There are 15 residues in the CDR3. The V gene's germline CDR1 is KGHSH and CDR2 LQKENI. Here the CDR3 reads CASSPFGTANTEAFF. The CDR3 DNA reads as TGTGCCAGCTCACCCTTCGGGACAGCGAACACTGAAGCTTTCTTT.

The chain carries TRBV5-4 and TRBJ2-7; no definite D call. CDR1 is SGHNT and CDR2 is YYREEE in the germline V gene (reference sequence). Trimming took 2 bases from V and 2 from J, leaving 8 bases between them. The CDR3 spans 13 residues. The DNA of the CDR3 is TGTGCCAGCAGCTTCCCCGGTGCCTACGAGCAGTACTTC. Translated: CASSFPGAYEQYF.

CDR3 sequence reads: CASSSGTEKNIQYF. The CDR3 DNA follows: TGTGCCAGCAGCTCCGGGACAGAGAAAAACATTCAGTACTTC. The rearrangement links TRBV5-8 to TRBJ2-4, with TRBD1 matching 7 bases. Germline CDR1 SGHTS, CDR2 YDEGEE. Trimming at V came to 3 bases and at J to 4 bases, leaving 4 bases not matched to a gene. The CDR3 sequence is 14 residues long.

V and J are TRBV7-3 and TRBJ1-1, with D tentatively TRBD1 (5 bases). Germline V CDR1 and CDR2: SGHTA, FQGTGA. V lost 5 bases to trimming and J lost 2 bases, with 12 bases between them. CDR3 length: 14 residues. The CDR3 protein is CASSQQGPNTEAFF. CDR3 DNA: TGTGCCAGCAGCCAGCAGGGCCCTAACACTGAAGCTTTCTTT.